The present entry profiles one T cell receptor (beta chain) with its context. The antigen is undetermined. Roughly 90,000 TCR templates per sample were sequenced. Method: immunoSEQ multiplex PCR; TCRdb's copy keeps in-frame clones and lacks some. Of 80,000 to 130,000 clones listed, 90% to 95% are singletons. The sample originates from a study of siplizumab effects on memory and regulatory T cells. Trimming shortened V by 4 bases and J by 4 bases, and 13 bases separated the two germline ends. Germline values: CDR1 SNHLY, CDR2 FYNNEI. The CDR3 spans 14 residues. Study-wide results and limits: Suppressive activity of Tregs proliferating in siplizumab cultures remained unconfirmed.

This TCR came from a human donor in good health. Sequenced material: Tregs sorted from blood. J is TRBJ2-5 and V is TRBV2; D is perhaps TRBD2 (5 bases). The DNA for the CDR3 is TGTGCCAGCAGTGTCGGAGGATGGGTAGAGACCCAGTACTTC. Amino acid sequence: CASSVGGWVETQYF. Drawing the rest from reference TRBV2 and TRBJ2-5, the complete variable domain is EPEVTQTPSHQVTQMGQEVILRCVPISNHLYFYWYRQILGQKVEFLVSFYNNEISEKSEIFDDQFSVERPDGSNFTLKIRSTKLEDSAMYFCASSVGGWVETQYFGPGTRLLVL.